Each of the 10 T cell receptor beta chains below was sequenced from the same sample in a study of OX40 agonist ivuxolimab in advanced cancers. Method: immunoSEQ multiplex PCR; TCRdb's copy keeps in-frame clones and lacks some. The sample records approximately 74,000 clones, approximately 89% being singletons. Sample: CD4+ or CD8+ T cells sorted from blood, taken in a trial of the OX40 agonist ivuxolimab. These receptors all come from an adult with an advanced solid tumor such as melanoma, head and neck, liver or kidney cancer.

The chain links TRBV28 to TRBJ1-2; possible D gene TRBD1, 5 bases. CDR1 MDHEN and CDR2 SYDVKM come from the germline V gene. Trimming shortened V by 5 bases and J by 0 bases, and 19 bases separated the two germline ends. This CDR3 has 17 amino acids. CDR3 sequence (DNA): TGTGCCAGCAGTCGACCCGGGGGGTTTGGGACTAACTATGGCTACACCTTC. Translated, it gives CASSRPGGFGTNYGYTF.

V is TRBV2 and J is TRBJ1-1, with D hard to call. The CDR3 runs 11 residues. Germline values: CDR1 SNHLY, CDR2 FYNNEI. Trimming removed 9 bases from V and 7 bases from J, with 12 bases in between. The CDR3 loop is CASGLIIEAFF. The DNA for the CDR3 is TGTGCCAGTGGGCTGATTATTGAAGCTTTCTTT.

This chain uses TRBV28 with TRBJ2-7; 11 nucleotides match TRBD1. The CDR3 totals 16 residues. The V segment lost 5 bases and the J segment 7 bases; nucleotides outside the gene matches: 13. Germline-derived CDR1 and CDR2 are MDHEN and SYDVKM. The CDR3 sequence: CASSPAPGTGGYEQYF. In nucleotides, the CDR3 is TGTGCCAGCAGTCCCGCCCCCGGGACAGGGGGTTATGAGCAGTACTTC.

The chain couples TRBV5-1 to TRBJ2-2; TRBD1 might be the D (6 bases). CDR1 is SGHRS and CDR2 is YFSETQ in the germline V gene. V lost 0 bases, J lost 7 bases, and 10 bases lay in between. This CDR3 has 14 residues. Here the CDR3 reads CASSLDRAGGELFF. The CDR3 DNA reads TGCGCCAGCAGCTTGGACAGGGCCGGCGGGGAGCTGTTTTTT.

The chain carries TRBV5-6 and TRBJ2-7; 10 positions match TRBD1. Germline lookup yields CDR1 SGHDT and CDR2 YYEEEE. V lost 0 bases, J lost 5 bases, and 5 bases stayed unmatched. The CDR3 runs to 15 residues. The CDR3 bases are TGTGCCAGCAGCTTGGTTGGGACAGGGGAAAACGAGCAGTACTTC. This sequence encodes CASSLVGTGENEQYF.

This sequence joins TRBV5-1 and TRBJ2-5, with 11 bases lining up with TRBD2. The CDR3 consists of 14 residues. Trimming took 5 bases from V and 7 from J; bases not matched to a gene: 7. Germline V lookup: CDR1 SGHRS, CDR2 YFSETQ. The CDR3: CASRPGGTSGTQYF. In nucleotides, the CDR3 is TGCGCCAGCAGGCCAGGAGGGACTAGCGGGACCCAGTACTTC.

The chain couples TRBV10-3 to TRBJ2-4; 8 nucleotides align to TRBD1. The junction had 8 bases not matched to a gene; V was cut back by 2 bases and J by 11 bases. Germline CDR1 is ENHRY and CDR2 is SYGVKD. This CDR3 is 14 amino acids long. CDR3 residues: CAISESQTGDLQYF. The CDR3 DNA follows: TGTGCCATCAGTGAGAGTCAGACAGGGGACCTTCAGTACTTC.

CDR3 nucleotides: TGTGCCTCTGGGGCAGGGGGTAACGAGCAGTACTTC. Amino acids: CASGAGGNEQYF. V and J are TRBV10-3 and TRBJ2-7; 7 bases fit TRBD1. The CDR3 consists of 12 residues. After removal of 11 bases from V and 5 bases from J, the junction contained 9 bases not matched to a gene. The germline CDR1 and CDR2 sequences are ENHRY and SYGVKD.

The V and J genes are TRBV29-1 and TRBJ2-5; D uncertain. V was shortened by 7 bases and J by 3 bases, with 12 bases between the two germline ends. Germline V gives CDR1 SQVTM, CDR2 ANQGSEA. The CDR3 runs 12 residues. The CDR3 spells CSGGVGKETQYF. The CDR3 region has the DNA TGCAGCGGCGGAGTAGGAAAAGAGACCCAGTACTTC. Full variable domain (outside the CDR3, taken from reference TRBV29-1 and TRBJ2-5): SAVISQKPSRDICQRGTSLTIQCQVDSQVTMMFWYRQQPGQSLTLIATANQGSEATYESGFVIDKFPISRPNLTFSTLTVSNMSPEDSSIYLCSGGVGKETQYFGPGTRLLVL.

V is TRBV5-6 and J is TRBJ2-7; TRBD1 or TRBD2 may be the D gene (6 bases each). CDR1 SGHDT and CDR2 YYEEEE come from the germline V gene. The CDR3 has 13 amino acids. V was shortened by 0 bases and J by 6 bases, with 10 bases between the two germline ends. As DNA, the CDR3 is TGTGCCAGCAGCTTGGTGGGGGGCAGCGAGCAGTACTTC. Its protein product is CASSLVGGSEQYF.